A selection of T cell receptor beta chains follows, all from one sample in a study of human T cells and chemical hapten exposure. TCRdb ran MiXCR on the RACE reads and lists one entry per CDR3 protein. The repertoire holds under 200,000 distinct CDR3 sequences, approximately 14% seen once, with 1.5% to 2% in the top ten. Here the sequenced sample was whole blood, taken in connection with sensitization to the hapten diphenylcyclopropenone (DPC). These receptors came from a woman between 25 and 40 years old with alopecia areata. Some clones in this sample may be carry-over from other donors' samples. Both conserved end residues are part of each CDR3. A D gene is named only where the DNA matches it firmly. Expanded clones get a size class; other rows say once, few or many, or leave the size out.

CASSLASRLELFF | TGTGCCAGCAGTTTAGCCTCCCGATTAGAGCTGTTTTTT | TRBJ2-2 | . | . | TRBV12-3/TRBV12-4
CASSEQGASYEQYF | TGTGCCAGCAGTGAACAGGGGGCCAGTTACGAGCAGTACTTC | TRBJ2-7 | TRBD1 | few | TRBV6-2/TRBV6-3
CASQTETGAFF | TGTGCCAGCCAAACAGAGACCGGAGCTTTCTTT | TRBJ1-1 | . | . | TRBV28
CSSNTGGGGGYTF | TGCAGCTCAAATACAGGGGGTGGCGGTGGCTACACCTTC | TRBJ1-2 | TRBD1 | . | TRBV29-1
CASRKQGSQETQYF | TGTGCCAGCAGGAAACAGGGTTCACAAGAGACCCAGTACTTC | TRBJ2-5 | . | . | TRBV3-1
CASSRGPAGMDTQYF | TGTGCCAGCAGCCGCGGCCCTGCGGGAATGGATACGCAGTATTTT | TRBJ2-3 | . | few | TRBV7-2
CASSQWVSNTEAFF | TGTGCCAGCAGCCAATGGGTTTCGAACACTGAAGCTTTCTTT | TRBJ1-1 | . | few | TRBV3-1
CASSLGGAVAEQFF | TGCGCCAGCAGCTTGGGTGGGGCAGTGGCTGAGCAGTTCTTC | TRBJ2-1 | . | many | TRBV5-1
CASRTSGGNSETQYF | TGTGCCAGCAGGACTAGCGGGGGGAATTCAGAGACCCAGTACTTC | TRBJ2-5 | TRBD2 | . | TRBV6-1
CASSLRGAGETQYF | TGTGCCAGCAGCTTACGGGGGGCGGGTGAGACCCAGTACTTC | TRBJ2-5 | . | few | TRBV7-8
CASSLPRGYEQYF | TGTGCCAGCAGTTTACCCAGGGGCTACGAGCAGTACTTC | TRBJ2-7 | . | . | TRBV28
CASSLRGLTEAFF | TGTGCCAGCAGTTTAAGGGGGCTCACTGAAGCTTTCTTT | TRBJ1-1 | TRBD1 | few | TRBV12-3/TRBV12-4
CASRGTGGSHEQFF | TGTGCCAGCAGGGGGACAGGGGGCTCCCATGAGCAGTTCTTC | TRBJ2-1 | TRBD1 | many | TRBV12-3/TRBV12-4
CASSETGVTGELFF | TGTGCCAGCAGCGAGACAGGGGTCACCGGGGAGCTGTTTTTT | TRBJ2-2 | TRBD1 | few | TRBV6-4
CASSEAHGDADTQYF | TGTGCCAGCAGTGAAGCGCACGGGGACGCAGATACGCAGTATTTT | TRBJ2-3 | . | . | TRBV6-1
CSARQANTEAFF | TGCAGCGCAAGACAGGCGAACACTGAAGCTTTCTTT | TRBJ1-1 | . | few | TRBV29-1
CSVSTSTGANVLTF | TGCAGCGTTTCGACTAGCACAGGGGCCAACGTCCTGACTTTC | TRBJ2-6 | TRBD2 | few | TRBV29-1
CASSDVRDVYSPLHF | TGCGCCAGCAGTGACGTCAGGGATGTATATTCACCCCTCCACTTT | TRBJ1-6 | . | many | TRBV10-2
CASVPARLQGGLNQPQHF | TGTGCCAGCGTGCCTGCGAGACTCCAAGGGGGGCTCAATCAGCCCCAGCATTTT | TRBJ1-5 | . | few | TRBV7-8
CASSQDNPRVTGELFF | TGCGCCAGCAGCCAGGACAACCCTAGAGTGACCGGGGAGCTGTTTTTT | TRBJ2-2 | . | many | TRBV4-3
CASSLREAGELFF | TGTGCCAGCAGCTTACGGGAGGCCGGGGAGCTGTTTTTT | TRBJ2-2 | TRBD2 | few | TRBV6-5
CASSTTGGAGYNEQFF | TGTGCCAGCAGCACAACAGGGGGCGCGGGTTACAATGAGCAGTTCTTC | TRBJ2-1 | TRBD1 | . | TRBV7-9
CASRSPGQGLYSPLHF | TGTGCCAGCAGATCACCGGGACAGGGTTTATATTCACCCCTCCACTTT | TRBJ1-6 | TRBD1 | . | TRBV6-2/TRBV6-3
CASSQSTPGEAFF | TGTGCCAGCAGCCAATCTACCCCTGGGGAAGCTTTCTTT | TRBJ1-1 | . | . | TRBV16
CSVRGLAAYEQYF | TGCAGCGTCCGTGGACTAGCGGCCTACGAGCAGTACTTC | TRBJ2-7 | TRBD2 | many | TRBV29-1
CASSFEDSPGEKLFF | TGTGCCAGCAGCTTCGAGGATTCCCCGGGGGAAAAACTGTTTTTT | TRBJ1-4 | . | few | TRBV7-2
CASSFDRDEAFF | TGTGCCAGCAGCTTTGACAGGGATGAAGCTTTCTTT | TRBJ1-1 | TRBD1 | few | TRBV7-8